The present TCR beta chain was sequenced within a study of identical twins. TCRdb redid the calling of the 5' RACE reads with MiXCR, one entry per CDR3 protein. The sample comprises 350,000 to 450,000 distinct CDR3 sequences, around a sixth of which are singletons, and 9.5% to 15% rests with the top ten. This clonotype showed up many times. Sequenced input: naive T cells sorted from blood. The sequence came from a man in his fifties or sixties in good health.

The chain's CDR3 is CASSYSWVTNEKLFF. The CDR3 region has the DNA TGTGCCAGCAGTTACTCGTGGGTGACTAATGAAAAACTGTTTTTT. The genes are TRBV6-5 and TRBJ1-4, with D uncertain. V dropped 0 bases and J dropped 2 bases, with 7 bases sitting between them. Germline V gene sequence: CDR1 MNHEY, CDR2 SVGAGI. This CDR3 contains 15 residues.